This TCR beta chain was sequenced during a study of CD8 T cells in Susac syndrome. This clonotype was picked up one time. With random hexamers, about 0.5 to 1 ug RNA was reverse transcribed. Each CDR3 protein gets one entry after TCRdb re-called the immunoSEQ multiplex PCR reads with MiXCR. This table has 200,000 to 250,000 distinct CDR3 sequences, about 94% appearing once. CDR1 SGHDT and CDR2 YYEEEE come from the germline V gene. The CDR3 runs 13 residues. Trimming removed 2 bases from V and 5 bases from J; junction bases left unmatched: 4. CD8+ and CD4+ T cells from blood underwent TCR beta sequencing.

This chain connects TRBV5-6 to TRBJ2-7; 7 bases fit TRBD2. The specimen was CD4+ T cells from PBMCs. The receptor's source is a human donor with Susac syndrome. CDR3 DNA sequence: TGTGCCAGCAGCTTCGGGGGGTTAAACGAGCAGTACTTC. Translating gives CASSFGGLNEQYF.